This T cell receptor (beta chain) stems from a study of blood T cell repertoires in COVID-19. Looking at the study overall: Acute and convalescent COVID-19 samples came from the United States, Italy and Spain.

CDR1 and CDR2 from the germline V gene are MNHNY and SVGAGI (reference sequence). This CDR3 is built from 14 residues. The germline V and J ends were trimmed by 0 bases and 5 bases, with 10 bases remaining between them. Only in-frame clones appear in the TCRdb table, and some are missing; sequencing was by immunoSEQ multiplex PCR. This table holds approximately 49,000 clones, approximately 81% found once. This sequence originates from a woman of 80 years or more with COVID-19, enrolled during active disease. J is TRBJ1-1 and V is TRBV6-6; no reliable D call. Source material: peripheral blood. The CDR3 is CASSYSSGETEAFF. CDR3 DNA: TGTGCCAGCAGTTACTCGAGTGGGGAGACTGAAGCTTTCTTT.